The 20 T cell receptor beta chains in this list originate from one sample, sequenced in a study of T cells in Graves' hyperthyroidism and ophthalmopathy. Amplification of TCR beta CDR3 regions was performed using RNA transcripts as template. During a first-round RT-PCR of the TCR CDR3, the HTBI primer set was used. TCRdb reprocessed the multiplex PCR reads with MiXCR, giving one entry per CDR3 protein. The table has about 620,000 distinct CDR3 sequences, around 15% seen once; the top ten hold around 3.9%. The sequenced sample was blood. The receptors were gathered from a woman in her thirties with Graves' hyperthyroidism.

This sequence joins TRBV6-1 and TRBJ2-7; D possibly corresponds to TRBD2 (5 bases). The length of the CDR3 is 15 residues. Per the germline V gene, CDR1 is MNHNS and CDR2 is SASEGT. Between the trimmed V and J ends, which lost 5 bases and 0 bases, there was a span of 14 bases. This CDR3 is CASSTSPGSSYEQYF. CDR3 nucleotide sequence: TGTGCCAGCAGTACGTCCCCGGGGAGCTCCTACGAGCAGTACTTC.

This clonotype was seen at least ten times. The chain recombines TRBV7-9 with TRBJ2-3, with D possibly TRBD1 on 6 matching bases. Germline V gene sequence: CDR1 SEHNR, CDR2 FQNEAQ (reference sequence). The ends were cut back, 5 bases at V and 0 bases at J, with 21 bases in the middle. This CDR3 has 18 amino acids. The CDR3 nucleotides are TGTGCCAGCAGCCCCGCCGGCAGGGGCCCTTTTAGCACAGATACGCAGTATTTT. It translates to CASSPAGRGPFSTDTQYF.

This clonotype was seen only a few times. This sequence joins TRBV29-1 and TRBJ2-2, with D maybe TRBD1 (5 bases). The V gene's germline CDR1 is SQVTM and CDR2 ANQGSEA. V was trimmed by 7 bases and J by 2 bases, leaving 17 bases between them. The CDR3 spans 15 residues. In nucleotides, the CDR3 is TGCAGCGCCCGGTATTGGGGCGGAAACACCGGGGAGCTGTTTTTT. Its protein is CSARYWGGNTGELFF.

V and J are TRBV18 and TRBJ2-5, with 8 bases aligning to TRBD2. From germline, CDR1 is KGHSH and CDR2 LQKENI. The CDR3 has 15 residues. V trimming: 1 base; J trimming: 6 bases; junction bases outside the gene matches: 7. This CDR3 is CASSPLGTSGQTQYF. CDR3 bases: TGTGCCAGCTCACCACTAGGGACTAGTGGACAGACCCAGTACTTC.

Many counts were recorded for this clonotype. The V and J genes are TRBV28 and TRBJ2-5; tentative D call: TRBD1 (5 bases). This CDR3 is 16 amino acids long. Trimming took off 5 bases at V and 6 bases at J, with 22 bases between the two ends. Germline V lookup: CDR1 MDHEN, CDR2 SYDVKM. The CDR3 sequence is CASSLPRTSRRKTQYF. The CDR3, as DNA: TGTGCCAGCAGTCTCCCCCGGACATCACGACGAAAGACCCAGTACTTC. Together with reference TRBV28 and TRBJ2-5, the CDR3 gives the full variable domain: DVKVTQSSRYLVKRTGEKVFLECVQDMDHENMFWYRQDPGLGLRLIYFSYDVKMKEKGDIPEGYSVSREKKERFSLILESASTNQTSMYLCASSLPRTSRRKTQYFGPGTRLLVL.

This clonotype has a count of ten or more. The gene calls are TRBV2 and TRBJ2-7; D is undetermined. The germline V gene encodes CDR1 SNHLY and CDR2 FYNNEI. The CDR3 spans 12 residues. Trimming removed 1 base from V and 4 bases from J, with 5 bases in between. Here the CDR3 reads CASSEVGYEQYF. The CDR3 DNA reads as TGTGCCAGCAGTGAAGTGGGTTACGAGCAGTACTTC. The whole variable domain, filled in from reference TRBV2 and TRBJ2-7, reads EPEVTQTPSHQVTQMGQEVILRCVPISNHLYFYWYRQILGQKVEFLVSFYNNEISEKSEIFDDQFSVERPDGSNFTLKIRSTKLEDSAMYFCASSEVGYEQYFGPGTRLTVT.

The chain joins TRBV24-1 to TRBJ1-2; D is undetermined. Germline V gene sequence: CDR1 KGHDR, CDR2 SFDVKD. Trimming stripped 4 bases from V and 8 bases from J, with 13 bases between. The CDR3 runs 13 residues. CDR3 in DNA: TGTGCCACCAGTGACCCCCAATCGGGAGGCTACACCTTC. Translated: CATSDPQSGGYTF.

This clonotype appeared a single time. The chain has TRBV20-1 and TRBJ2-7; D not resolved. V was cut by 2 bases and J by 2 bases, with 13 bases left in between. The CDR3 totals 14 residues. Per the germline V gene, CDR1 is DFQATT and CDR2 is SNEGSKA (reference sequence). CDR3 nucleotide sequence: TGCAGTGCTAGACATCCTCGTATGGCCTACGAGCAGTACTTC. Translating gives CSARHPRMAYEQYF.

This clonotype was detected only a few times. The CDR3 protein is CASSYSGSRGYGYTF. CDR3 bases: TGTGCCAGCAGTTACTCGGGCTCTCGGGGCTATGGCTACACCTTC. The rearrangement uses TRBV6-5 and TRBJ1-2; no firm D call. Between the trimmed V and J ends, which lost 0 bases and 4 bases, there was a span of 12 bases. Germline CDR1 and CDR2: MNHEY and SVGAGI. The CDR3 covers 15 residues.

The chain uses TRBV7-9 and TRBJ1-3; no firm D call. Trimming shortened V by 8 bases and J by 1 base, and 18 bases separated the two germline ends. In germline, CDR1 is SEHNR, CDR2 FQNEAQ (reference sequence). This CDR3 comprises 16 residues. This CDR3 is CASGLTGAYSGNTIYF. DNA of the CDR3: TGTGCCAGCGGGCTAACGGGAGCCTATTCTGGAAACACCATATATTTT.

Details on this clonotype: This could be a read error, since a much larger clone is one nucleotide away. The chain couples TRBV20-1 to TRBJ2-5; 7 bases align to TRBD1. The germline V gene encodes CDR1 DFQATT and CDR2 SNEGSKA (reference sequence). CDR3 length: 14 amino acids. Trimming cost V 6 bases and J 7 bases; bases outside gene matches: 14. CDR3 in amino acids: CSAEGAITGGTQYF. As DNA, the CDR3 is TGCAGTGCCGAGGGGGCTATCACGGGCGGGACCCAGTACTTC.

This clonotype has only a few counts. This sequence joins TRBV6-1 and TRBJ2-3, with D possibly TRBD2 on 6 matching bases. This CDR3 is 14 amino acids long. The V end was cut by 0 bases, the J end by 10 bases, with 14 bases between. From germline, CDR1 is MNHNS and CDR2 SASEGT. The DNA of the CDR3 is TGTGCCAGCAGTGAAGCGCTTCTGACTAGATCGCAGTATTTT. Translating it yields CASSEALLTRSQYF.

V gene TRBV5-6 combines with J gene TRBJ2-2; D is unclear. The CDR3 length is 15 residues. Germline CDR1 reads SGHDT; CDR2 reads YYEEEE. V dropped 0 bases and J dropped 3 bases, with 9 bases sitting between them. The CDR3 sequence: CASSLGLPYTGELFF. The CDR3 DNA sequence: TGTGCCAGCAGCTTGGGTCTACCATACACCGGGGAGCTGTTTTTT.

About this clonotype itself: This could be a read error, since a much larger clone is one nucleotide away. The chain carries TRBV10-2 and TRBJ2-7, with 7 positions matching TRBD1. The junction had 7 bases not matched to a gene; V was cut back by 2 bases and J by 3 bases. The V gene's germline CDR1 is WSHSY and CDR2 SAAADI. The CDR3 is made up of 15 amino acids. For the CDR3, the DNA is TGCGCCAGCAGTGAGGACACAGGGGCCAACTACGAGCAGTACTTC. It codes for CASSEDTGANYEQYF.

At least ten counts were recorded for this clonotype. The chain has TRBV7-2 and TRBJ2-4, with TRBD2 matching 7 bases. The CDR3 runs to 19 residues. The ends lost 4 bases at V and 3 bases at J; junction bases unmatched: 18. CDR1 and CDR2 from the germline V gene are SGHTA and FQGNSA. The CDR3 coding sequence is TGTGCCAGCAGCTCACAAGCATTATCAACCTCTAGCGGCAAAAACATTCAGTACTTC. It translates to CASSSQALSTSSGKNIQYF.

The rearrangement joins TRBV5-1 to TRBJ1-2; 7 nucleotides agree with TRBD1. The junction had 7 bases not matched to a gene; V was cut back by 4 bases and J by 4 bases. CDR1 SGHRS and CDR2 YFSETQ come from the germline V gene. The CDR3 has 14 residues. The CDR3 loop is CASSPGDSGYGYTF. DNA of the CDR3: TGCGCCAGCAGCCCCGGGGACAGTGGCTATGGCTACACCTTC.

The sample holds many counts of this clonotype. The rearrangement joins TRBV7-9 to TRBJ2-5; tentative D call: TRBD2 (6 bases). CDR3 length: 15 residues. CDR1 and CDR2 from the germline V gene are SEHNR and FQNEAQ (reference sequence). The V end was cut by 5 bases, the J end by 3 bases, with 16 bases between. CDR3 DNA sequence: TGTGCCAGCAGCCGCCCGGTAGCGGAAGAAGAGACCCAGTACTTC. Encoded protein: CASSRPVAEEETQYF. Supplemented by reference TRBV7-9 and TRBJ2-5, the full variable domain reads DTGVSQNPRHKITKRGQNVTFRCDPISEHNRLYWYRQTLGQGPEFLTYFQNEAQLEKSRLLSDRFSAERPKGSFSTLEIQRTEQGDSAMYLCASSRPVAEEETQYFGPGTRLLVL.

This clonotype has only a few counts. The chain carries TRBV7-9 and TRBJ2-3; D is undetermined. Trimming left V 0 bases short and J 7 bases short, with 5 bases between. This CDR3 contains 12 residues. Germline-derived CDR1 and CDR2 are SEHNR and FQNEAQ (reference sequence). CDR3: CASSLAPYTQYF. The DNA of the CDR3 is TGTGCCAGCAGCTTAGCGCCATATACGCAGTATTTT.

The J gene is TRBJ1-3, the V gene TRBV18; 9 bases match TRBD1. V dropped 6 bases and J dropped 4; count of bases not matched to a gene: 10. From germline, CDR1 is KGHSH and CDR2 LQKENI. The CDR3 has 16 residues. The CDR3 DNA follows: TGTGCCAGCTCCGACAGGGGGGATTATTCCGGAAACACCATATATTTT. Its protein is CASSDRGDYSGNTIYF. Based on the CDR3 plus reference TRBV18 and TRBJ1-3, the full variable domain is NAGVMQNPRHLVRRRGQEARLRCSPMKGHSHVYWYRQLPEEGLKFMVYLQKENIIDESGMPKERFSAEFPKEGPSILRIQQVVRGDSAAYFCASSDRGDYSGNTIYFGEGSWLTVV.

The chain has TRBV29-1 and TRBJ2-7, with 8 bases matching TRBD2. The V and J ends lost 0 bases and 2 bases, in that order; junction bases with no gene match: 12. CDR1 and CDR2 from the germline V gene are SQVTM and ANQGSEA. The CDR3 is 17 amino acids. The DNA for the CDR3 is TGCAGCGTTGAAGATAGGCACGGGGGGGCCACCCCCTACGAGCAGTACTTC. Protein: CSVEDRHGGATPYEQYF.